This is a list of T cell receptor beta chains from one sample in a study of cytomegalovirus exposure and HLA in healthy donors. The method was immunoSEQ multiplex PCR; TCRdb's version includes in-frame clones alone and lacks a portion of them. The data contain tens of thousands of clones, 95% to 97% of them singletons. Sequencing used PBMCs. These TCRs come from a man younger than 35 in good health and CMV-seronegative. CDR3s include the opening cysteine and the closing phenylalanine or tryptophan. A D gene is named only where the DNA matches it firmly.

TGCGCCAGCAGCCCTTGGACTAGCGGGAGCCTTGCCAAAAACATTCAGTACTTC,CASSPWTSGSLAKNIQYF,TRBD2,18,TRBV4-1,TRBJ2-4
TGCGCCAGCAGCTCACGGCCGGACAGAACCTACGAGCAGTACTTC,CASSSRPDRTYEQYF,.,15,TRBV5-1,TRBJ2-7
TGTGCCAGCAGCCCCGACAGTTTAGGGTTGTCCTACGAGCAGTACTTC,CASSPDSLGLSYEQYF,.,16,TRBV9,TRBJ2-7
TGTGCCAGCAGCGCCGGGACTAGCGGTATCGACGAGCAGTACTTC,CASSAGTSGIDEQYF,TRBD2,15,TRBV9,TRBJ2-7
TGTGCCAGCAGCTTGGGGGGCCGGTACACTGAAGCTTTCTTT,CASSLGGRYTEAFF,.,14,TRBV5-4,TRBJ1-1
TGTGCCACAACGAGGGTTTCGGGCAATGAGCAGTTCTTC,CATTRVSGNEQFF,.,13,TRBV6-5,TRBJ2-1
TGTGCCAGTAGTAGATTTCTCGGGACAGGGGAGGATAACACTGAAGCTTTCTTT,CASSRFLGTGEDNTEAFF,TRBD1,18,TRBV19,TRBJ1-1
TGCGCCAGCAGCCAAGTTTTGGCAGTTCCTAACTATGGCTACACCTTC,CASSQVLAVPNYGYTF,.,16,TRBV4-1,TRBJ1-2
TGTGCCAGTAGTATGGGAAAACAGGGGGCGCGTGGAAACACCATATATTTT,CASSMGKQGARGNTIYF,TRBD1,17,TRBV19,TRBJ1-3
TGTGCCACCAGCAGATTGGTAGGCCCTAGCTCCTACAATGAGCAGTTCTTC,CATSRLVGPSSYNEQFF,.,17,TRBV15,TRBJ2-1
TGTGCCAGCAGTTTAGCGGGACAGGAGCCCTATAGCAATCAGCCCCAGCATTTT,CASSLAGQEPYSNQPQHF,TRBD1,18,TRBV28,TRBJ1-5
TGTGCCAGCTCACCACCGGACAGGCAGTACGAGCAGTACTTC,CASSPPDRQYEQYF,TRBD1,14,TRBV18,TRBJ2-7
TGCAGCGCCCCAGAGGGACAGGGGGTTGGCTACACCTTC,CSAPEGQGVGYTF,TRBD1,13,TRBV29-1,TRBJ1-2
TGTGCCAGCAGCGTAGGGGACAGGTCCTACGAGCAGTACTTC,CASSVGDRSYEQYF,TRBD1,14,TRBV9,TRBJ2-7
TGTGCCAGCAGCTCCGGGACTAGCGGGAGGAATCAGGAGACCCAGTACTTC,CASSSGTSGRNQETQYF,TRBD2,17,TRBV7-8,TRBJ2-5
TGTGCCAGCAGTTTATCCTGGACAGGGGGCCCAGATACGCAGTATTTT,CASSLSWTGGPDTQYF,TRBD1,16,TRBV28,TRBJ2-3
TGTGCCAGCAGCGAGACTAGCGGTTACTACGAGCAGTACTTC,CASSETSGYYEQYF,TRBD2,14,TRBV2,TRBJ2-7
TGTGCCATCAGATGGGGACTTAGTGACACTGAAGCTTTCTTT,CAIRWGLSDTEAFF,.,14,TRBV10-3,TRBJ1-1
TGTGCCAGCAGCCGTAGTATTAGCGGGGCTACCTCTGGGGCCAACGTCCTGACTTTC,CASSRSISGATSGANVLTF,TRBD2,19,TRBV4-2,TRBJ2-6
TGTGCCAGCAGTCCTAGCGGTTCCTACGAGCAGTACTTC,CASSPSGSYEQYF,TRBD2,13,TRBV7-2,TRBJ2-7